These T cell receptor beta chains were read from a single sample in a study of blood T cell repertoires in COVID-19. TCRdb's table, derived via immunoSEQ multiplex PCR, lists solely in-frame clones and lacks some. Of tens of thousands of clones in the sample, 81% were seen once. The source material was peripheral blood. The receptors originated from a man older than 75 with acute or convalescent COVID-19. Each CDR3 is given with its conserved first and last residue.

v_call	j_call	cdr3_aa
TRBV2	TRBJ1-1	CASRGPWREAFF
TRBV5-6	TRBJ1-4	CASSLFLRDEKLFF
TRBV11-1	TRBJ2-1	CASSLEGGRARQFF
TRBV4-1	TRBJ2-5	CASSPNRGQGVSETQYF
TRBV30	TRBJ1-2	CAWTPDEGDYGYTF
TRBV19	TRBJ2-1	CASSYSSSYNEQFF
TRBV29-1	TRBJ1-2	CSVSQGDGYTF
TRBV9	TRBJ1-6	CASSVGAVNSPLHF
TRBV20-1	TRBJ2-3	CSARDITQYF
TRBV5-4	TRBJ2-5	CASRLTGQETQYF
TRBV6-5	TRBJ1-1	CASSFTGRGMNTEAFF
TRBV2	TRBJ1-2	CASSPQPLGYGYTF
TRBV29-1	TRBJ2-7	CSVTDIYYEQYF
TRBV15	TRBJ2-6	CATSQGAAGANVLTF
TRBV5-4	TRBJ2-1	CASRREGSYNEQFF
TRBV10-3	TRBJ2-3	CAISIGQLSTDTQYF
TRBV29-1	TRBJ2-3	CSSALAGLGTDTQYF
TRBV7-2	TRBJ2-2	CASSPRPTGELFF
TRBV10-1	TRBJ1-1	CASSSHRTGSEAFF
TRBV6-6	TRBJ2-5	CASSWAQETQYF
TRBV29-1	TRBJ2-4	CSVVGTGGNIQYF
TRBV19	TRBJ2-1	CASSIDRTSGYLNEQFF
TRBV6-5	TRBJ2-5	CASTSPTGTETQYF
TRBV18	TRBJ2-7	CASSPGLAGAKEQYF
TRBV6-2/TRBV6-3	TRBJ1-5	CASSYSSKGNQPQHF
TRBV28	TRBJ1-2	CASSFLQGYGYTF
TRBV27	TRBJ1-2	CASSRNVRGKEGYTF
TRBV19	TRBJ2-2	CATSGGGLITGELFF